The rows below give T cell receptor beta chains drawn from one sample of a study of T cell clones after liver transplantation. Measured with immunoSEQ multiplex PCR; TCRdb has only the in-frame clones, and not every one. The table lists 50,000 or so clones, approximately 71% of them singletons. This sample comprised CD4+ T cells from blood, obtained around 4.5 years after liver transplant. These TCRs come from a human patient who received a liver transplant. Some T cells may be transferred from the graft donor. The conserved cysteine and the conserved F or W are not part of the CDR3 here.

len	v_gene	j_gene	CDR3aa
16	TRBV2	TRBJ2-2	ASSEILAGGPGTGELF
14	TRBV5-1	TRBJ2-1	ASSLPSGGAYNEQF
13	TRBV10-1	TRBJ2-2	ASSAGTVNTGELF
15	TRBV28	TRBJ1-6	ASIRDRRNSYNSPLH
11	TRBV19	TRBJ2-3	ASSISGGSTQY
11	TRBV28	TRBJ1-2	ASASGQGSGYT
11	TRBV6-1	TRBJ1-2	ASRVDTNYGYT
10	TRBV29-1	TRBJ2-7	SVTGDGLEQY
13	TRBV11-2	TRBJ2-5	ASSFRAGERETQY
9	TRBV28	TRBJ1-1	ASRRAGEAF
10	TRBV30	TRBJ2-3	AWSSGTDTQY
11	TRBV6-5	TRBJ1-5	ASRGQQDQPQH
10	TRBV6-1	TRBJ1-5	AVQIRNQPQH
13	TRBV21-1	TRBJ2-7	ASSKVRDRDYEQY
13	TRBV6-5	TRBJ1-2	ASSSPGQGAVGYT
13	TRBV6-5	TRBJ1-4	ASSYHGQGAEKLF
10	TRBV6-5	TRBJ2-2	ASRRDTGELF
12	TRBV5-5	TRBJ1-3	ASTGQVSGNTIY
12	TRBV5-1	TRBJ1-6	ASSWQGLRSPLH
9	TRBV29-1	TRBJ2-1	SVEGTGVQF
12	TRBV19	TRBJ1-3	ASVLAAGGNTIY
12	TRBV29-1	TRBJ2-6	SVEPRAGANVLT
14	TRBV15	TRBJ1-4	ATSRETGTGNEKLF
14	TRBV7-3	TRBJ2-3	ASSLWASGGTDTQY
11	TRBV27	TRBJ2-7	ASRRTGGNEQY
12	TRBV27	TRBJ1-5	ASSFGAGNQPQH
14	TRBV4-1	TRBJ2-2	ASSPNRGANTGELF
10	TRBV6-1	TRBJ1-1	ASSGGQGAAF
14	TRBV30	TRBJ1-2	AWSVTGQRTNYGYT
18	TRBV4-1	TRBJ1-2	ASSQDTQLNRAKIFYGYT
13	TRBV7-2	TRBJ1-2	ASSQRQGSNYGYT
12	TRBV6-4	TRBJ2-2	ASGTSANTGELF
13	TRBV6-1	TRBJ1-3	ASSERPVSGNTIY
12	TRBV27	TRBJ2-4	ASALGVRGHIQY
10	TRBV6-1	TRBJ1-2	ASRDPLYGYT
12	TRBV2	TRBJ2-7	ASSDGRKPYEQY
11	TRBV2	TRBJ1-1	ASTGQGYTEAF
12	TRBV11-1	TRBJ1-4	ASSPGQGREKLF
14	TRBV9	TRBJ1-2	ASSAGTGRGTYGYT
12	TRBV7-2	TRBJ2-3	ASSLGESTDTQY
11	TRBV30	TRBJ2-3	AWASGRTDTQY
13	TRBV18	TRBJ1-2	ASSPPGGSNYGYT